The TCR beta chain described here comes from a study of blood T cell repertoires in COVID-19. Study summary: From the United States, Italy and Spain came samples of acute and convalescent COVID-19. T cells, B-cell-depleted T cells, or PBMCs provided the cDNA or gDNA that served as material.

Per the authors' pipeline: Scientists estimated how many nucleated cells there were by amplifying reference gene primers. The data were produced by immunoSEQ multiplex PCR, yet TCRdb's version contains in-frame clones alone and is incomplete. That table supplies the V and J calls and clone size; D and trimming were determined from the DNA. Among around 76,000 clones listed, approximately 85% were seen once. V was pared by 0 bases and J by 1 base, with 13 bases between. CDR3 length equals 16 residues. Per the germline V gene, CDR1 is WNHNN and CDR2 is SYGVQD (reference sequence). This clone showed up just a few times.

The clonotype comes from a man older than 75 with acute or convalescent COVID-19. The sample taken for sequencing was peripheral blood. The chain uses TRBV10-1 and TRBJ2-7; TRBD2 is a possible D gene (6 bases). This CDR3 is CASSESGGLLSYEQYF. The CDR3 DNA is TGCGCCAGCAGTGAGTCCGGCGGACTACTATCCTACGAGCAGTACTTC.